This T cell receptor (beta chain) derives from a study of circulating tumor DNA in untreated peripheral T-cell lymphoma. This tumor tissue came from a pretreatment baseline collection. This table comes from immunoSEQ multiplex PCR, and its TCRdb copy is limited to in-frame clones, with some not included. Among roughly 9,000 clones listed, roughly 80% were seen once. The sequence derives from a human donor with peripheral T-cell lymphoma. Sequencing input: tumor tissue.

CDR3 nucleotides: TGTGCCAGCAGCTTAGAAGGCCGGGAGAGGGAGCCCCAGCATTTT. Translation gives CASSLEGREREPQHF. The gene calls are TRBV11-3 and TRBJ1-5; D remains unclear. This CDR3 has 15 residues. In germline, CDR1 is SGHNT, CDR2 YENEEA. The V end was cut by 0 bases, the J end by 8 bases, with 14 bases between.